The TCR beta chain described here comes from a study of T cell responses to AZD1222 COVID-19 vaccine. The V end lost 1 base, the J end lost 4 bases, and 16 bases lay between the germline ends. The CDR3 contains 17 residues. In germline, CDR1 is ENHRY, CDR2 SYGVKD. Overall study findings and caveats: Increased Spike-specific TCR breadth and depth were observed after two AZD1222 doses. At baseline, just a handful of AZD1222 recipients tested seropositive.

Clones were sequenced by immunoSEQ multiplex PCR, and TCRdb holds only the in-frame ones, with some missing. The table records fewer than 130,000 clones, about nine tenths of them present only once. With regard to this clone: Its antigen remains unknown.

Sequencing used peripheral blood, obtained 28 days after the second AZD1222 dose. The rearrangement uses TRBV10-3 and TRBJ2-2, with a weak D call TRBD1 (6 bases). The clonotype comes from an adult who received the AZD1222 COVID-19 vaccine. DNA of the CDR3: TGTGCCATCAGTGAGTTCGCGGCCCTACAGGGCACCGGGGAGCTGTTTTTT. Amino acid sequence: CAISEFAALQGTGELFF.